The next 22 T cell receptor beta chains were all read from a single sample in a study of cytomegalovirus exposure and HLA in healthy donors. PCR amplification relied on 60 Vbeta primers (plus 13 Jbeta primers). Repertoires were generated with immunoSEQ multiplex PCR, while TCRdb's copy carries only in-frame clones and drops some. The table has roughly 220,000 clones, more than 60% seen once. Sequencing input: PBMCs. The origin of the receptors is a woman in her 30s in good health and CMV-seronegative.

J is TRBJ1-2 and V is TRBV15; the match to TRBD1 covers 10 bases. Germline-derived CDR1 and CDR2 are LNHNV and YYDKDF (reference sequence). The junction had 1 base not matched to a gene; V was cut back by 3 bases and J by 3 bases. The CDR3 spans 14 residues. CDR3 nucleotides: TGTGCCACCAGCAGGGACAGGGGGGACTATGGCTACACCTTC. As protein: CATSRDRGDYGYTF. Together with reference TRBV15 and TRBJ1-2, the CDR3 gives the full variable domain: DAMVIQNPRYQVTQFGKPVTLSCSQTLNHNVMYWYQQKSSQAPKLLFHYYDKDFNNEADTPDNFQSRRPNTSFCFLDIRSPGLGDTAMYLCATSRDRGDYGYTFGSGTRLTVV.

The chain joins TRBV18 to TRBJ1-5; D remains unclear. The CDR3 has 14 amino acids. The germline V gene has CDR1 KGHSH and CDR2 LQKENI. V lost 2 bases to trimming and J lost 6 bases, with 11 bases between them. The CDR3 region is CASSPSGGSQPQHF. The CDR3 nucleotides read TGTGCCAGCTCACCATCAGGTGGCAGTCAGCCCCAGCATTTT. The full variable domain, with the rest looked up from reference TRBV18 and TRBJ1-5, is NAGVMQNPRHLVRRRGQEARLRCSPMKGHSHVYWYRQLPEEGLKFMVYLQKENIIDESGMPKERFSAEFPKEGPSILRIQQVVRGDSAAYFCASSPSGGSQPQHFGDGTRLSIL.

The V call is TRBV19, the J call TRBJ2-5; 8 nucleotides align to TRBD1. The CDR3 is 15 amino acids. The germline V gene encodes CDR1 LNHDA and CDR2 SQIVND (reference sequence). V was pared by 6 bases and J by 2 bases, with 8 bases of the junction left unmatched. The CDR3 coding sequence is TGTGCCAGTAGCCCCAGGACAGGGTTTCAAGAGACCCAGTACTTC. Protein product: CASSPRTGFQETQYF.

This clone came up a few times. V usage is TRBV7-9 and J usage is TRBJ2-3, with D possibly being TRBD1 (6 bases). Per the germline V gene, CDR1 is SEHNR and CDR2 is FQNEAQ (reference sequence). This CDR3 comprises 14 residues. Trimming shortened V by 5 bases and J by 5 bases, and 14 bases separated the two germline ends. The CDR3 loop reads CASSPPQGKDTQYF. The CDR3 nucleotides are TGTGCCAGCAGCCCACCCCAGGGGAAAGATACGCAGTATTTT.

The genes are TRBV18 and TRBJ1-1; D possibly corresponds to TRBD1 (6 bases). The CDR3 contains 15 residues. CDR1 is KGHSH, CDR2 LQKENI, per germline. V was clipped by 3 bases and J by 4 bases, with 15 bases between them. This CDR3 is CASSPPGVSSTEAFF. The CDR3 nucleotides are TGTGCCAGCTCACCTCCAGGGGTTTCGAGCACTGAAGCTTTCTTT. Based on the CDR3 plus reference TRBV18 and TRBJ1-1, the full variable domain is NAGVMQNPRHLVRRRGQEARLRCSPMKGHSHVYWYRQLPEEGLKFMVYLQKENIIDESGMPKERFSAEFPKEGPSILRIQQVVRGDSAAYFCASSPPGVSSTEAFFGQGTRLTVV.

The CDR3 nucleotides are TGTGCCAGCAGCCCCCGGGGACAGAGCTATGGCTACACCTTC. Encoded protein: CASSPRGQSYGYTF. The gene calls are TRBV9 and TRBJ1-2; 7 nucleotides match TRBD1. The CDR3 consists of 14 residues. Trimming cost V 4 bases and J 4 bases; bases outside gene matches: 7. The germline gives CDR1 SGDLS, CDR2 YYNGEE.

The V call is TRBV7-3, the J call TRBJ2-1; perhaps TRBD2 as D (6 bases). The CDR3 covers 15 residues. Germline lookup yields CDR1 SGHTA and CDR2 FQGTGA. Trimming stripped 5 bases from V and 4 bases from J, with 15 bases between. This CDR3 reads CASSPDRDSYNEQFF. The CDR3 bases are TGTGCCAGCAGCCCGGACCGGGACTCGTACAATGAGCAGTTCTTC. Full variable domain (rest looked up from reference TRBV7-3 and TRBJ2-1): GAGVSQTPSNKVTEKGKYVELRCDPISGHTALYWYRQSLGQGPEFLIYFQGTGAADDSGLPNDRFFAVRPEGSVSTLKIQRTERGDSAVYLCASSPDRDSYNEQFFGPGTRLTVL.

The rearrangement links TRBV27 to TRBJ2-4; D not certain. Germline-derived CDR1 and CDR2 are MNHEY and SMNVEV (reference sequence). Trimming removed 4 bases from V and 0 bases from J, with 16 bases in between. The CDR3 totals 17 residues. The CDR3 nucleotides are TGTGCCAGCAGTTCATCTTCACGCGGTTTAGCCAAAAACATTCAGTACTTC. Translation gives CASSSSSRGLAKNIQYF.

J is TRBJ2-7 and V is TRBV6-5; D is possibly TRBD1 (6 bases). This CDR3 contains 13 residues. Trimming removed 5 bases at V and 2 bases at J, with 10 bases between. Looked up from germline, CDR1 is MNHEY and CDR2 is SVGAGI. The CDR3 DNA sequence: TGTGCCAGCAGTCAGGGGTTAACCTACGAGCAGTACTTC. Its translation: CASSQGLTYEQYF.

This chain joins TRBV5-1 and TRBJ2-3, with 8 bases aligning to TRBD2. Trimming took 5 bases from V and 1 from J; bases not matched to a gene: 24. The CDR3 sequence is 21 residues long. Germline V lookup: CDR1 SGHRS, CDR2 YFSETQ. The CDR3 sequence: CASRVRGLRAGAYSRTDTQYF. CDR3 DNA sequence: TGCGCCAGCAGGGTCAGAGGCTTGAGAGCGGGGGCCTACTCTCGCACAGATACGCAGTATTTT.

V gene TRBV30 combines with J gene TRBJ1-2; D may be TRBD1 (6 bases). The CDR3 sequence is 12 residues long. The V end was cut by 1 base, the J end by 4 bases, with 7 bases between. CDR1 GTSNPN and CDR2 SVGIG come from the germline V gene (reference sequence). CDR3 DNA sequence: TGTGCCTGGAGTGGGGGGCTCTATGGCTACACCTTC. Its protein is CAWSGGLYGYTF. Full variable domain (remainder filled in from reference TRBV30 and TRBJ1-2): SQTIHQWPATLVQPVGSPLSLECTVEGTSNPNLYWYRQAAGRGLQLLFYSVGIGQISSEVPQNLSASRPQDRQFILSSKKLLLSDSGFYLCAWSGGLYGYTFGSGTRLTVV.

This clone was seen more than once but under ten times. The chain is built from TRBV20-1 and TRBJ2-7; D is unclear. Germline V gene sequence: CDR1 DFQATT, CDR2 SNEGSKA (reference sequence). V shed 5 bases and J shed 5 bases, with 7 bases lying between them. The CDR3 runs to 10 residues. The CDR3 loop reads CSAASDEQYF. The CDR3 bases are TGCAGTGCTGCATCAGACGAGCAGTACTTC.

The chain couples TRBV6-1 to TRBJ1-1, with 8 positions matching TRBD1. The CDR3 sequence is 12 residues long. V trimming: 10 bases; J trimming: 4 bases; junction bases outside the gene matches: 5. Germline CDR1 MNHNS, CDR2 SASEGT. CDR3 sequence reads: CANNRGVTEAFF. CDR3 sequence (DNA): TGTGCCAACAACAGGGGGGTCACTGAAGCTTTCTTT.

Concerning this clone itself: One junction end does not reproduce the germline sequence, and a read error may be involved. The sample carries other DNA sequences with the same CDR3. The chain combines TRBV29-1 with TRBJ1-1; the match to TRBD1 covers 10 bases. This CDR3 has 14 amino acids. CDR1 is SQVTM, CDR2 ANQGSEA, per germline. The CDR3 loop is CSVTGGVKNTEAFF. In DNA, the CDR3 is TGCAGCGTGACAGGGGGCGTGAAGAACACTGAAGCTTTCTTC.

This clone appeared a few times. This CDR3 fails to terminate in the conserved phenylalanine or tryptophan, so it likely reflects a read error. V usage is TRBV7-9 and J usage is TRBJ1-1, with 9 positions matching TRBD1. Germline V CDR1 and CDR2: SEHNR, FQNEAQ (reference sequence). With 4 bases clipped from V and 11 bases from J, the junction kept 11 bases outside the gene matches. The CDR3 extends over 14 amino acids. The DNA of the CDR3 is TGTGCCAGCAGCTCCCGACAGGGGGAGTTGGACGCTTTCTTG. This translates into CASSSRQGELDAFL.

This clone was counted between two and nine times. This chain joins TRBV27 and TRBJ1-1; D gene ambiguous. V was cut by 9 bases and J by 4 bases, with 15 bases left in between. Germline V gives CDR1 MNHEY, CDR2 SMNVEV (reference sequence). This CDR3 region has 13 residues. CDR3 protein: CASKEVAGTEAFF. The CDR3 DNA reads TGTGCCAGTAAGGAGGTAGCGGGCACTGAAGCTTTCTTT.

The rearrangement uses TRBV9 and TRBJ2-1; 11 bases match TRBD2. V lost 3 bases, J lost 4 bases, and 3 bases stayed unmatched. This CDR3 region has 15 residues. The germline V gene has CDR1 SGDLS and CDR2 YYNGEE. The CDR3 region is CASSESSGGYNEQFF. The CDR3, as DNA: TGTGCCAGCAGCGAGTCTAGCGGGGGGTACAATGAGCAGTTCTTC.

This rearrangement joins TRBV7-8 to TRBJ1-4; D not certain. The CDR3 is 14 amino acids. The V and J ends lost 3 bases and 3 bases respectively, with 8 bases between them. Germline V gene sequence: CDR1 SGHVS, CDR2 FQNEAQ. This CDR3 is CASSLGRSNEKLFF. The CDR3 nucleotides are TGTGCCAGCAGCTTGGGCAGATCTAATGAAAAACTGTTTTTT.

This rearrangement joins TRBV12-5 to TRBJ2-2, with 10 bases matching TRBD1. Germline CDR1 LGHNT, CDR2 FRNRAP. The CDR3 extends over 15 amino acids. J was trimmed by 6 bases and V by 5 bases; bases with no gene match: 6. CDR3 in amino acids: CASGPGTGEAGELFF. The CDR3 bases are TGTGCTAGTGGTCCCGGGACAGGGGAAGCCGGGGAGCTGTTTTTT. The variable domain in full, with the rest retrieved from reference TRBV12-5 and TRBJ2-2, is DARVTQTPRHKVTEMGQEVTMRCQPILGHNTVFWYRQTMMQGLELLAYFRNRAPLDDSGMPKDRFSAEMPDATLATLKIQPSEPRDSAVYFCASGPGTGEAGELFFGEGSRLTVL.

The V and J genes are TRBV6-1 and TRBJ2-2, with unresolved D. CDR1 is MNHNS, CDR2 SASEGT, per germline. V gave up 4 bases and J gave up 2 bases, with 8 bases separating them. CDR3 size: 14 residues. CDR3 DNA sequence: TGTGCCAGCAGTGCGGTTCAAAACACCGGGGAGCTGTTTTTT. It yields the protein CASSAVQNTGELFF.

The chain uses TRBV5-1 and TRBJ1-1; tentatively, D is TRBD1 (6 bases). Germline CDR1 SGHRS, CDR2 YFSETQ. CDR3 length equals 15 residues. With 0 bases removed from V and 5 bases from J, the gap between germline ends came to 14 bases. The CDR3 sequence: CASSLEGTGTTEAFF. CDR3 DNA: TGCGCCAGCAGCTTGGAAGGTACAGGGACGACTGAAGCTTTCTTT.

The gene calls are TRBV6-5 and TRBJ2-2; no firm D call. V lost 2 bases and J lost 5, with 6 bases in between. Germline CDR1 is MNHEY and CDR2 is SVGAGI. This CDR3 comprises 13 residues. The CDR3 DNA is TGTGCCAGCAGTTACAGCTTTACCGGGGAGCTGTTTTTT. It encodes CASSYSFTGELFF.